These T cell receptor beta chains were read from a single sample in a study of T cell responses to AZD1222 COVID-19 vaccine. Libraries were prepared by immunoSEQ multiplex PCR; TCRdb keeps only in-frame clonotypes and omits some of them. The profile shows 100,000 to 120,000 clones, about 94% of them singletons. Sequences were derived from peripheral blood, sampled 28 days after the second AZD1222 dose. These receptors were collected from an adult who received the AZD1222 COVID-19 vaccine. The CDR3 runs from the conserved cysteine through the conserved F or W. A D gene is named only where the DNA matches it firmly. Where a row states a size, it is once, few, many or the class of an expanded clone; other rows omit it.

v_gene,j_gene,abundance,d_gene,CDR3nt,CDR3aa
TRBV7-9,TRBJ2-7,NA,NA,TGTGCCAGCAGCCTAGATGTTACTGTCTACGAGCAGTACTTC,CASSLDVTVYEQYF
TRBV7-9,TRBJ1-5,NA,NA,TGTGCCAGCAGCTTAGGTGAAATTGGGACACAGCCCCAGCATTTT,CASSLGEIGTQPQHF
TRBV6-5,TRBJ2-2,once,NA,TGTGCCAGCAGCTATACTGGCTCCACCGGGGAGCTGTTTTTT,CASSYTGSTGELFF
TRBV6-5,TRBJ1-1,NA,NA,TGTGCCAGCAGTCCGGGACCGATGAACACTGAAGCTTTCTTT,CASSPGPMNTEAFF
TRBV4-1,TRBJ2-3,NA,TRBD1,TGCGCCAGCAGCCAATGGGGACAGCGCACAGATACGCAGTATTTT,CASSQWGQRTDTQYF
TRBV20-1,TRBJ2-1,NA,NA,TGCAGTGCTAGTTACATTTCGCCGGAGAGGACACAGGGTGAGCAGTTCTTC,CSASYISPERTQGEQFF
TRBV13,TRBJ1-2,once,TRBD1,TGTGCCAGCAGCTTGGGGGACAGGCGAGCCTTCTATGGCTACACCTTC,CASSLGDRRAFYGYTF
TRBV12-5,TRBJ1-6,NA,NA,TGTGCTAGTGGTTCTCGACAGGCTCTCAGCTCCTATAATTCACCCCTCCACTTT,CASGSRQALSSYNSPLHF
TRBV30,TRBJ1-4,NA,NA,TGTGCCTGGGGAAGACATCCAGCGGATGAAAAACTGTTTTTT,CAWGRHPADEKLFF
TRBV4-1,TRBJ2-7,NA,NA,TGCGCCAGCAGCCAAGATGAGGGGATGGGATACGAGCAGTACTTC,CASSQDEGMGYEQYF
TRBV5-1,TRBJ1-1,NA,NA,TGCGCCAGCAGCTCGGACAGCACCTTGAACACTGAAGCTTTCTTT,CASSSDSTLNTEAFF
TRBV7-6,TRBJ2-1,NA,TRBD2,TGTGCCAGCAGCCGTCAAAGACTAGCGGGAGAGGAGCAGTTCTTC,CASSRQRLAGEEQFF
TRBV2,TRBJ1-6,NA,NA,TGTGCCAGCACCCAAAGGGGCGGACTTTATAATTCACCCCTCCACTTT,CASTQRGGLYNSPLHF
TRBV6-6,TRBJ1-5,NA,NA,TGTGCCAGCAGTTACTTCCGTACCGATAGCAATCAGCCCCAGCATTTT,CASSYFRTDSNQPQHF
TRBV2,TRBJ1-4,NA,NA,TGTGCCAGCAGTGTCGTAAGTGGGTTGTATGAAAAACTGTTTTTT,CASSVVSGLYEKLFF
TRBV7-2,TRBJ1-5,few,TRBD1,TGTGCCAGCAGCTTAATCGTTCGGGACAGGGGACAGCCCCAGCATTTT,CASSLIVRDRGQPQHF
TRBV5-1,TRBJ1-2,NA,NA,TGCGCCAGCAGTCCAGGGGACCTTAGCTATGGCTACACCTTC,CASSPGDLSYGYTF
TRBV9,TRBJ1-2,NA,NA,TGTGCCAGCAGCGCAACAGGGAAAAAAAGCGGCTACACCTTC,CASSATGKKSGYTF
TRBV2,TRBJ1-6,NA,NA,TGTGCCAGCAGGAGAGATAACTCCTATAATTCACCCCTCCACTTT,CASRRDNSYNSPLHF
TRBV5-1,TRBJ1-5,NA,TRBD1,TGCGCCAGCAGCTTAGGACAGGTTGGTCAGCCCCAGCATTTT,CASSLGQVGQPQHF
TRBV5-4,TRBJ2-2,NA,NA,TGTGCCAGCAGCTTGTCCGGGGAGCTGTTTTTT,CASSLSGELFF
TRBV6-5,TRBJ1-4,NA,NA,TGTGCCGCGCAGGGGAGTATCGAAAAACTGTTTTTT,CAAQGSIEKLFF
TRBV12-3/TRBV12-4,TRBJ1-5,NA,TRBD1,TGTGCCAGCAGCGGGACAGGCAATCAGCCCCAGCATTTT,CASSGTGNQPQHF
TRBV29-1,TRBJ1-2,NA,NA,TGCAGCGTTGAAGAGTCCGACGGATACTATGGCTACACCTTC,CSVEESDGYYGYTF
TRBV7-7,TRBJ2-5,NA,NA,TGTGCCAGCAGCCGGCCTCTCGGGGGAATGGAGACCCAGTACTTC,CASSRPLGGMETQYF
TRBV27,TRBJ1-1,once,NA,TGTGCCAGCACTCACCAGGGAGGGGTTACTGAAGCTTTCTTT,CASTHQGGVTEAFF
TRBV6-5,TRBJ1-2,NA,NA,TGTGCCACCCTAAGGTCGCGGGACTATGGCTACACCTTC,CATLRSRDYGYTF
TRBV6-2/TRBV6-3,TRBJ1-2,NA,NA,TGTGCCAGCAGCCCCAGGGGTAGGGATGGCTACACCTTC,CASSPRGRDGYTF
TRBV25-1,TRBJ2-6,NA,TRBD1,TGTGCCAGCATGTCGACCGGGACAGGATCTTCTGGGGCCAACGTCCTGACTTTC,CASMSTGTGSSGANVLTF
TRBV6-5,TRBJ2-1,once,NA,TGTGCCAGCATCTTCGGAGTGGGCTACAATGAGCAGTTCTTC,CASIFGVGYNEQFF
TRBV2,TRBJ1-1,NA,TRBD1,TGTGCCGGACAGGGGAACACTGAAGCTTTCTTT,CAGQGNTEAFF
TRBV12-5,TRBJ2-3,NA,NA,TGTGCTAGTGGTTTGGTAGGTAGCGCAGATACGCAGTATTTT,CASGLVGSADTQYF
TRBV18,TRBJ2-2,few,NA,TGTGCCAGCTCACCACTCTCGAGTCCGAACACCGGGGAGCTGTTTTTT,CASSPLSSPNTGELFF
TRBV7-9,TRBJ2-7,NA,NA,TGTGCCAGCAGCTCCCTCCCTGTCCCCTACGAGCAGTACTTC,CASSSLPVPYEQYF
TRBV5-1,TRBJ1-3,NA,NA,TGCGCCAGCAGCTTGGTGTCAGGCTCTGGAAACACCATATATTTT,CASSLVSGSGNTIYF
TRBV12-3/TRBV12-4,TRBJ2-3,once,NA,TGTGCCAGCAGTTTTCCAGATACGCAGTATTTT,CASSFPDTQYF
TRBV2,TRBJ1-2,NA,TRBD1,TGTGCCAGCAGTGAACAGGGGGTGGGCTACACCTTC,CASSEQGVGYTF
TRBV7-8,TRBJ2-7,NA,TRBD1,TGTGCCAGCAGCTTGACAGGGGGGTCCTACGAGCAGTACTTC,CASSLTGGSYEQYF
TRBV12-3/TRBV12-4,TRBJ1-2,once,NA,TGTGCCAGCAGCCCCAGGGAGAACTATGGCTACACCTTC,CASSPRENYGYTF
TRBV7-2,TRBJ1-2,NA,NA,TGTGCCAGCAGCTTATCCCAGGGGAGTGGCTACACCTTC,CASSLSQGSGYTF
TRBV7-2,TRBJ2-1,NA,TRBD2,TGTGCCAGCAGTGCGCCGGGACTAGCGGGCCCCAGCGAGCAGTTCTTC,CASSAPGLAGPSEQFF
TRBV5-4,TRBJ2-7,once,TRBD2,TGTGCCAGCAGCTCACTAGCGGGAGGTTCCTACGAGCAGTACTTC,CASSSLAGGSYEQYF
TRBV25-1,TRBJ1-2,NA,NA,TGTGCCAGCAGGGGACCGACGGGCTATGGCTACACCTTC,CASRGPTGYGYTF
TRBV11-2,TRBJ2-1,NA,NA,TGTGCCAGCAGCTCCCGACTGGACTCCTACAATGAGCAGTTCTTC,CASSSRLDSYNEQFF
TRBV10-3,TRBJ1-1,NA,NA,TGTGCCATCAGTGAGACCCCCTCTATGAACACTGAAGCTTTCTTT,CAISETPSMNTEAFF
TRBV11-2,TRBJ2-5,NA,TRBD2,TGTGCCAGCAGCTTTCCGACTAGCGGGAGTGGTAAGACCCAGTACTTC,CASSFPTSGSGKTQYF
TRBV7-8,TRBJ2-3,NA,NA,TGTGCCAGCAGCGGGAGCGGATTCCGCACAGATACGCAGTATTTT,CASSGSGFRTDTQYF
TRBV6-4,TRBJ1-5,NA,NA,TGTGCCAGCAAACCGGGACACAGCAGCAATCAGCCCCAGCATTTT,CASKPGHSSNQPQHF
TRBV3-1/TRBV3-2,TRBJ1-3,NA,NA,TGTGCCAGCAGCCGCGGACACCGCTCTGGAAACACCATATATTTT,CASSRGHRSGNTIYF
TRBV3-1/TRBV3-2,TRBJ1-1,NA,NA,TGTGCCAGCAGCCGGGACACCCAAACTGAAGCTTTCTTT,CASSRDTQTEAFF
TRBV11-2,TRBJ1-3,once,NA,TGTGCCAGCCGCCACGGGGGTCTGTCGGAAAACACCATATATTTT,CASRHGGLSENTIYF
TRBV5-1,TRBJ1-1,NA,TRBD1,TGCGCCAGCAGCGCTACAGGGGGTGGCACTGAAGCTTTCTTT,CASSATGGGTEAFF
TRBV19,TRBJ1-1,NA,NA,TGTGCCAGTAGTATACAGGGAGTGAACACTGAAGCTTTCTTT,CASSIQGVNTEAFF
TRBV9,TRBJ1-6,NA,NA,TGTGCCAGCAGCGTAGCTCCTGGACAGAGTAATTCACCCCTCCACTTT,CASSVAPGQSNSPLHF